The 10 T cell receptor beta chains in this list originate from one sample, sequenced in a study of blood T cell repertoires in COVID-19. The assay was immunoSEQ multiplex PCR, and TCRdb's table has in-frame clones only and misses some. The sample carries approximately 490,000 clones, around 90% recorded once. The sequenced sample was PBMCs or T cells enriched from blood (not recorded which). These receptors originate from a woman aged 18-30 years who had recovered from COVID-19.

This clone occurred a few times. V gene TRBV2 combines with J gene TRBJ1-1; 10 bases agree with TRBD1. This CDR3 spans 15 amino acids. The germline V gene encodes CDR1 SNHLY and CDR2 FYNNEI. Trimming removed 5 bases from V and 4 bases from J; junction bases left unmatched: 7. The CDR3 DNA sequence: TGTGCCAGCAGTTGGACAGGGGGTATGAGCACTGAAGCTTTCTTT. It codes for CASSWTGGMSTEAFF.

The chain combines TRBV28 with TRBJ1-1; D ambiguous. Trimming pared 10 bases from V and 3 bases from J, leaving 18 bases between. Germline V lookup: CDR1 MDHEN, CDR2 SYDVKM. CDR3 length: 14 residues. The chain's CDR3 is CATQPDVEDTEAFF. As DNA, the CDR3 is TGTGCCACCCAACCAGATGTGGAGGACACTGAAGCTTTCTTT.

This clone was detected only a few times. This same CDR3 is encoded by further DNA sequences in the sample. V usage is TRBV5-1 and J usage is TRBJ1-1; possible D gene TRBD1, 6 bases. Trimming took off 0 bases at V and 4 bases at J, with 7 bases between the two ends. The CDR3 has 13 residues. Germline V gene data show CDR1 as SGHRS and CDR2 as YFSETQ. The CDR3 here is CASSLEGGTEAFF. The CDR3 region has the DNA TGCGCCAGCAGCTTGGAAGGGGGCACTGAAGCTTTCTTT.

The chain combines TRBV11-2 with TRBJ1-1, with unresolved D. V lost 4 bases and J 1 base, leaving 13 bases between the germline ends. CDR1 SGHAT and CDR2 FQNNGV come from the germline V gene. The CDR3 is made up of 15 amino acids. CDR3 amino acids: CASSSMSGSNTEAFF. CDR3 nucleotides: TGTGCCAGCAGCTCCATGAGCGGATCGAACACTGAAGCTTTCTTT.

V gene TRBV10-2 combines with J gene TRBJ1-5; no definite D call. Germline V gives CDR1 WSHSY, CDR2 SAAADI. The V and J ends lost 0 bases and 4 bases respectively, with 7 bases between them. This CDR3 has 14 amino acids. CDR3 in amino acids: CASSESTENQPQHF. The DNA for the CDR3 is TGCGCCAGCAGTGAGTCTACAGAAAATCAGCCCCAGCATTTT.

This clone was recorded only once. The CDR3 spells CASSLAGGVNTEAFF. The CDR3 region has the DNA TGTGCCAGCAGCTTAGCTGGGGGGGTGAACACTGAAGCTTTCTTT. The chain employs TRBV13 and TRBJ1-1; D is perhaps TRBD1 (5 bases). V dropped 1 base and J dropped 0 bases, with 9 bases sitting between them. The CDR3 consists of 15 residues. The germline V gene has CDR1 PRHDT and CDR2 FYEKMQ (reference sequence).

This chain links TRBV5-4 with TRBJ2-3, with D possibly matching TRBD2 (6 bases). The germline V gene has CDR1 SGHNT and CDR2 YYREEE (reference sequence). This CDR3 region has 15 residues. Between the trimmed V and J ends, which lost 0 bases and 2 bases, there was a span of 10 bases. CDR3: CASSLALAYTDTQYF. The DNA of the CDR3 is TGTGCCAGCAGCTTGGCACTAGCATACACAGATACGCAGTATTTT.

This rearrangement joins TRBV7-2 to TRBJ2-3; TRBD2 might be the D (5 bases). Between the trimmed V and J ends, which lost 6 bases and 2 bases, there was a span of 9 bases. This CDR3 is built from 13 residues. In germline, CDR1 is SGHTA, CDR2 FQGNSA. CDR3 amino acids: CASRGLNTDTQYF. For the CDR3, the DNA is TGTGCCAGCAGAGGACTGAACACAGATACGCAGTATTTT.

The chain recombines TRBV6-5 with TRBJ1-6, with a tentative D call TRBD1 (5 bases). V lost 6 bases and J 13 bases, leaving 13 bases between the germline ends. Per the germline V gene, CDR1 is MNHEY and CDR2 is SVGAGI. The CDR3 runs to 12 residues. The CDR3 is CASRTGGNPLHF. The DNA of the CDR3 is TGTGCCAGCAGGACGGGGGGGAACCCCCTCCACTTT.

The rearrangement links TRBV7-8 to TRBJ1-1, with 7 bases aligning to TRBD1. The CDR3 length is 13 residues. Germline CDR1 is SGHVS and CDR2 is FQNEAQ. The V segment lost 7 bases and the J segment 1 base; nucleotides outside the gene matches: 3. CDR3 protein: CASKGQENTEAFF. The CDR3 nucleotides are TGTGCCAGCAAAGGACAGGAGAACACTGAAGCTTTCTTT.